This TCR beta chain stems from a study of shared clonotypes between healthy human individuals. Study summary: Three plates were used per donor for CD4 naive, three for CD4 memory, two for CD8 naive and one for CD8 memory.

Worth noting for this clone: The antigen is undetermined.

Germline V gene lookup returns CDR1 SGDLS and CDR2 YYNGEE. After removal of 4 bases from V and 4 bases from J, the junction contained 18 bases not matched to a gene. There are 18 residues in the CDR3. Study-wide points: Generally, naive subsets came out with larger estimated richness than memory subsets. Clonotype sharing among donors was expected to depend on sequencing depth.

Selected positively for CCR7 and CD45RO-negative, naive CD8 cells excluded terminally differentiated effector memory CD45RA+ cells. Each cell subset's genomic DNA was divided evenly among several immunoSEQ plates. Using immunoSEQ multiplex PCR, the repertoire was profiled, and TCRdb retains in-frame clones only, with some absent. There are around 2.1 million clones in the sample; under 95% occur only once, and 1.5% to 2% lies in the top ten. The chain is built from TRBV9 and TRBJ1-2, with TRBD1 identical over 8 bases. The specimen sequenced was naive CD8+ T cells from PBMCs. The sequence was collected from a man younger than 35 in good health. Some clones in this sample may be carry-over from other donors' samples. As DNA, the CDR3 is TGTGCCAGCAGCCCGGGTTTTGAGACAGGGGCCCGACCCTATGGCTACACCTTC. Its protein is CASSPGFETGARPYGYTF. Filled out from reference TRBV9 and TRBJ1-2, the complete variable domain reads DSGVTQTPKHLITATGQRVTLRCSPRSGDLSVYWYQQSLDQGLQFLIQYYNGEERAKGNILERFSAQQFPDLHSELNLSSLELGDSALYFCASSPGFETGARPYGYTFGSGTRLTVV.